The entry below gives a single T cell receptor (beta chain) sequence along with its context. The CDR3 covers 17 residues. V gave up 0 bases and J gave up 1 base; unmatched junction bases: 4. Germline loops: CDR1 SGDLS, CDR2 YYNGEE. Authors' data handling: For nucleated cells, counts were estimated from reference gene primer amplification. TCRdb's copy holds only in-frame clones and misses some; the assay was immunoSEQ multiplex PCR. From that table come the V and J calls and clone size; the DNA was used to work out D and trimming. The sample shows approximately 360,000 clones, less than 90% of them seen only once. Donors of Cohort 3 who recovered were those that had two negative PCRs, clearance, or symptom resolution. This sample was taken from a study of blood T cell repertoires in COVID-19. As for the study in general: The United States, Italy and Spain were the sources of the acute and convalescent COVID-19 samples. PBMCs, B-cell-depleted T cells, or T cells were the source of the cDNA or gDNA that made up the material.

The origin of this receptor is a woman aged 50 to 60 who had recovered from COVID-19. The chain uses TRBV9 and TRBJ2-3; 11 bases fit TRBD2. The specimen sequenced was PBMCs or T cells enriched from blood (not recorded which). The CDR3: CASSVGASGGRTDTQYF. In DNA, the CDR3 is TGTGCCAGCAGCGTAGGGGCTAGCGGGGGGCGCACAGATACGCAGTATTTT.